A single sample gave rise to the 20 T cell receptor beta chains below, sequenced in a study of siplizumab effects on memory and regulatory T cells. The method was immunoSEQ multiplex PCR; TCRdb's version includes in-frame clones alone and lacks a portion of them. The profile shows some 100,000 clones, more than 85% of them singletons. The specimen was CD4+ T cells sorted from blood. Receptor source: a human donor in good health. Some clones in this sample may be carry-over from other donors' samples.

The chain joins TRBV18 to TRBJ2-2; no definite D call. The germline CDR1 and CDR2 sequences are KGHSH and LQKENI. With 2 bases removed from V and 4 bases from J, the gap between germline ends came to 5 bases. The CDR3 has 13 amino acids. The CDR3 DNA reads TGTGCCAGCTCACCATTTCCCACCGGGGAGCTGTTTTTT. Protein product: CASSPFPTGELFF.

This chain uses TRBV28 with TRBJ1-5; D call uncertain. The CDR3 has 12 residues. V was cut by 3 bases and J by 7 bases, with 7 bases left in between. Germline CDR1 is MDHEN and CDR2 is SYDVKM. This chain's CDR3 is CASSFLEQPQHF. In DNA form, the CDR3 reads TGTGCCAGCAGTTTTTTGGAACAGCCCCAGCATTTT. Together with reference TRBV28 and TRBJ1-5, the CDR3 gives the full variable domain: DVKVTQSSRYLVKRTGEKVFLECVQDMDHENMFWYRQDPGLGLRLIYFSYDVKMKEKGDIPEGYSVSREKKERFSLILESASTNQTSMYLCASSFLEQPQHFGDGTRLSIL.

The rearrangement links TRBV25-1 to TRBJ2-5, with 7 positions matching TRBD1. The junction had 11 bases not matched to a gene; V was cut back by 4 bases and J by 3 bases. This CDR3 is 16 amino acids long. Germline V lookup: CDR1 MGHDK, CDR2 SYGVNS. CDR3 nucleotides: TGTGCCAGCAGTGCAAGGGGTATAGGGGGCAAAGAGACCCAGTACTTC. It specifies CASSARGIGGKETQYF.

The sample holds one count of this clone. Here the CDR3 DNA reads TGTGCCAGCAGTGAAGGCAGGGTCAATCAGCCCCAGCATTTT. Translated, it gives CASSEGRVNQPQHF. The V and J genes are TRBV2 and TRBJ1-5; TRBD1 is a possible D gene (5 bases). This CDR3 contains 14 residues. Germline V gene lookup returns CDR1 SNHLY and CDR2 FYNNEI. Trimming took off 1 base at V and 3 bases at J, with 7 bases between the two ends.

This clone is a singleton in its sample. The CDR3 region has the DNA TGTGCCAGTAGTGTGACCGTCGCTAACTATGGCTACACCTTC. This sequence encodes CASSVTVANYGYTF. The J gene is TRBJ1-2, the V gene TRBV19; D is undetermined. This CDR3 region has 14 residues. Germline loops: CDR1 LNHDA, CDR2 SQIVND (reference sequence). V lost 5 bases and J 0 bases, leaving 10 bases between the germline ends.

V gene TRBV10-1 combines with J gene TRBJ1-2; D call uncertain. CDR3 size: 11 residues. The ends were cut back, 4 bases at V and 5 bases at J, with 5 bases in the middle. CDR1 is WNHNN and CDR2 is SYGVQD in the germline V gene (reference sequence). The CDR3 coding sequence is TGCGCCAGCAGTGGGACGTATGGCTACACCTTC. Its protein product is CASSGTYGYTF.

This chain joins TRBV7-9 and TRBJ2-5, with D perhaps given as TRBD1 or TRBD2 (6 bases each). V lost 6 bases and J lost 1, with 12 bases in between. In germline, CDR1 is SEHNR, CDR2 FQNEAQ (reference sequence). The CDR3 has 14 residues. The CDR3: CASSSSGAQETQYF. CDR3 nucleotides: TGTGCCAGCAGTTCGTCGGGGGCCCAAGAGACCCAGTACTTC. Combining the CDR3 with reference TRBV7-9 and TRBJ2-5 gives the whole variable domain DTGVSQNPRHKITKRGQNVTFRCDPISEHNRLYWYRQTLGQGPEFLTYFQNEAQLEKSRLLSDRFSAERPKGSFSTLEIQRTEQGDSAMYLCASSSSGAQETQYFGPGTRLLVL.

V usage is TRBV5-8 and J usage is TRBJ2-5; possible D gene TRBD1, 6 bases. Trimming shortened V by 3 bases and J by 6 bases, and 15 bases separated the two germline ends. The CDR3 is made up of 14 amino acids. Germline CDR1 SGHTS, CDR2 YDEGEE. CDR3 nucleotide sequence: TGTGCCAGCAGCTCATCACAGGGAAGCCAGACCCAGTACTTC. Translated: CASSSSQGSQTQYF.

CDR3 DNA: TGTGCCAGCAGCAATCGTCTAGCGGGAGAGACTTTCGCCTACAATGAGCAGTTCTTC. As protein: CASSNRLAGETFAYNEQFF. The chain has TRBV21-1 and TRBJ2-1; the D segment call TRBD2 is taken from the table without a DNA check. TRBV21-1 represents a pseudogene. This CDR3 has 19 residues.

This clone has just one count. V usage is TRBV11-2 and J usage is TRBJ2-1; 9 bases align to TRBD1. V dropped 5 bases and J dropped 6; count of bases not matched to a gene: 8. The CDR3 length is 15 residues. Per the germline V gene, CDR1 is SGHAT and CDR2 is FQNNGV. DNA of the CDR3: TGTGCCAGCAGCCTCGGGACAGGGCTACTCAATGAGCAGTTCTTC. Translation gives CASSLGTGLLNEQFF.

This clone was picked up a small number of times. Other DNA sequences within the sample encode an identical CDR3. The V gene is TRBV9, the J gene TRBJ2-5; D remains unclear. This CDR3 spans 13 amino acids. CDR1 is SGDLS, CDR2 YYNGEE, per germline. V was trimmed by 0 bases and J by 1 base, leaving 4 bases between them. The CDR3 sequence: CASSVGPQETQYF. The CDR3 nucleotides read TGTGCCAGCAGCGTAGGTCCCCAAGAGACCCAGTACTTC.

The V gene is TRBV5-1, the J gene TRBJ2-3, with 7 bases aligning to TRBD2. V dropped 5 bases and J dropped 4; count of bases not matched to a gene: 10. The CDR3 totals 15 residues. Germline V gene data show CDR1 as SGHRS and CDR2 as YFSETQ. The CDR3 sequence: CASSFGGRGADTQYF. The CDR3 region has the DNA TGCGCCAGCAGTTTTGGCGGGAGAGGCGCAGATACGCAGTATTTT.

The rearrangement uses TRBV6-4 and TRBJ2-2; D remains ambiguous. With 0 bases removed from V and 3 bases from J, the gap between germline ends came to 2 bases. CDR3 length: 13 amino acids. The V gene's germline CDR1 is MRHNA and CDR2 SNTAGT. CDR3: CASSDSDTGELFF. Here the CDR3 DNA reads TGTGCCAGCAGTGACTCGGACACCGGGGAGCTGTTTTTT.

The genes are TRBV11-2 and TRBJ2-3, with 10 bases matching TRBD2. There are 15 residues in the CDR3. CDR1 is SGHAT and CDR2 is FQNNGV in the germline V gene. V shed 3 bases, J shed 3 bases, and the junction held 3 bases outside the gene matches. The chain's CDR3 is CASSFSGRETDTQYF. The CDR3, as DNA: TGTGCCAGCAGCTTCAGCGGGAGGGAAACAGATACGCAGTATTTT. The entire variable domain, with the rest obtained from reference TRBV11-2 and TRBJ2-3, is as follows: EAGVAQSPRYKIIEKRQSVAFWCNPISGHATLYWYQQILGQGPKLLIQFQNNGVVDDSQLPKDRFSAERLKGVDSTLKIQPAKLEDSAVYLCASSFSGRETDTQYFGPGTRLTVL.

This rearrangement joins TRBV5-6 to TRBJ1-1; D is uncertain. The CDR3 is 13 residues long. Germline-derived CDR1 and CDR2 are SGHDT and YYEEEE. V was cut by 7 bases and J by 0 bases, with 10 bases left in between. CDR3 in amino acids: CASLYGVNTEAFF. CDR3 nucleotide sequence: TGTGCCAGCTTATACGGGGTGAACACTGAAGCTTTCTTT.

The CDR3 loop reads CASSQTTSGRVDGEQFF. CDR3 coding DNA: TGTGCCAGCTCACAGACGACTAGCGGGAGAGTAGATGGTGAGCAGTTCTTC. V and J are TRBV18 and TRBJ2-1; 12 bases align to TRBD2. Per germline, CDR1 KGHSH and CDR2 LQKENI. CDR3 length equals 17 residues. Trimming removed 4 bases from V and 9 bases from J; junction bases left unmatched: 13. Based on the CDR3 plus reference TRBV18 and TRBJ2-1, the full variable domain is NAGVMQNPRHLVRRRGQEARLRCSPMKGHSHVYWYRQLPEEGLKFMVYLQKENIIDESGMPKERFSAEFPKEGPSILRIQQVVRGDSAAYFCASSQTTSGRVDGEQFFGPGTRLTVL.

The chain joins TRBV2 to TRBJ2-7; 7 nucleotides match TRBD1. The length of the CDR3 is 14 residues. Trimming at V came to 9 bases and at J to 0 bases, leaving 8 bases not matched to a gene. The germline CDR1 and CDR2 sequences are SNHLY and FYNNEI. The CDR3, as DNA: TGTGCCAGTTCTTCCGGGACAGTCTCCTACGAGCAGTACTTC. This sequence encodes CASSSGTVSYEQYF.

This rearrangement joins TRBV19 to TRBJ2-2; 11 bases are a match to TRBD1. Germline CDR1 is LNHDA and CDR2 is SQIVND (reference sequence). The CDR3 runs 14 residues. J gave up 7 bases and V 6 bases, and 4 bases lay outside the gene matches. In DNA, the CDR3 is TGTGCCAGTAGCGGACAGGGGGCTGGCGGGGAGCTGTTTTTT. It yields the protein CASSGQGAGGELFF.

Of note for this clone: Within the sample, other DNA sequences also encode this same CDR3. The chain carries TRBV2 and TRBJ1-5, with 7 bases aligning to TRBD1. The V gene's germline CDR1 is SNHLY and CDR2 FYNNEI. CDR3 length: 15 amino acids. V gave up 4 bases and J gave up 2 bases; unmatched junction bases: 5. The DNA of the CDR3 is TGTGCCAGCAGTGGAGACAGGGTGGGCAATCAGCCCCAGCATTTT. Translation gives CASSGDRVGNQPQHF.

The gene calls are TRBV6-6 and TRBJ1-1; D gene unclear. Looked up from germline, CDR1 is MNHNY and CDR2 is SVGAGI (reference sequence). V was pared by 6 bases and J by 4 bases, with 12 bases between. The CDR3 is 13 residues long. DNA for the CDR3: TGTGCCAGCAGCCCTGGGAGCCGCACTGAAGCTTTCTTT. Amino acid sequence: CASSPGSRTEAFF.